One sample yielded the 23 T cell receptor beta chains listed below, sequenced in a study of blood T cell repertoires in COVID-19. Data came from immunoSEQ multiplex PCR; TCRdb stores just in-frame clones and leaves some out. The table shows some 370,000 clones, with 85% to 90% occurring only once. Sample: peripheral blood. These receptors came from a man aged 18 to 30 with active or convalescent COVID-19.

V usage is TRBV30 and J usage is TRBJ1-3, with D hard to call. CDR1 GTSNPN and CDR2 SVGIG come from the germline V gene (reference sequence). With 2 bases removed from V and 1 base from J, the gap between germline ends came to 6 bases. The CDR3 length is 13 residues. CDR3 amino acids: CAWSYSSGNTIYF. The CDR3 DNA reads as TGTGCCTGGAGTTACAGTTCTGGAAACACCATATATTTT.

Of note for this clone: Mismatch with germline at one junction end may stem from a read error. The chain carries TRBV6-6 and TRBJ2-6, with D possibly TRBD1 on 6 matching bases. The germline CDR1 and CDR2 sequences are MNHNY and SVGAGI (reference sequence). CDR3 length: 17 amino acids. The CDR3 sequence: CASSRQQGSSGANVLTF. The CDR3 DNA sequence: TGTGCCAGCAGCCGACAACAGGGTAGCTCTGGGGCCAACGTGCTGACTTTC.

To note about this clone: The same CDR3 also results from other DNA sequences found in this sample. The chain uses TRBV28 and TRBJ1-6, with a tentative D call TRBD1 (5 bases). Deletions cut 3 bases from V and 10 bases from J, with 10 bases between. The CDR3 consists of 13 residues. Germline V gene data show CDR1 as MDHEN and CDR2 as SYDVKM. Here the CDR3 reads CASSLQGGSPLHF. The CDR3 region has the DNA TGTGCCAGCAGTTTGCAGGGCGGCTCACCCCTCCACTTT.

This chain joins TRBV5-6 and TRBJ1-2; possible D gene TRBD1, 5 bases. CDR1 and CDR2 (germline): SGHDT, YYEEEE. This CDR3 comprises 14 residues. V was shortened by 4 bases and J by 5 bases, with 15 bases between the two germline ends. The CDR3 bases are TGTGCCAGCAGCACTAATCGGGGGGAATATGGCTACACCTTC. Amino acid sequence: CASSTNRGEYGYTF.

The chain links TRBV30 to TRBJ2-1, with D unresolved. The CDR3 sequence is 12 residues long. Trimming shortened V by 1 base and J by 7 bases, and 8 bases separated the two germline ends. From germline, CDR1 is GTSNPN and CDR2 SVGIG (reference sequence). The CDR3 bases are TGTGCCTGGAGTGCCGTACGGAATGAGCAGTTCTTC. Translating it yields CAWSAVRNEQFF.

The V and J genes are TRBV19 and TRBJ1-4; the match to TRBD1 covers 9 bases. The CDR3 runs to 15 residues. J lost 8 bases, V lost 5 bases, and 9 bases had no gene match. Looked up from germline, CDR1 is LNHDA and CDR2 is SQIVND (reference sequence). The chain's CDR3 is CASSDSGTGTEKLFF. The CDR3 nucleotides are TGTGCCAGTAGTGATTCCGGGACAGGGACAGAAAAACTGTTTTTT. Full variable domain (outside the CDR3, taken from reference TRBV19 and TRBJ1-4): DGGITQSPKYLFRKEGQNVTLSCEQNLNHDAMYWYRQDPGQGLRLIYYSQIVNDFQKGDIAEGYSVSREKKESFPLTVTSAQKNPTAFYLCASSDSGTGTEKLFFGSGTQLSVL.

This chain links TRBV19 with TRBJ2-1; tentatively, D is TRBD1 (6 bases). Trimming took 8 bases from V and 0 from J, leaving 11 bases between them. Germline V CDR1 and CDR2: LNHDA, SQIVND (reference sequence). There are 14 residues in the CDR3. The CDR3 region is CASETGSSYNEQFF. The CDR3 region has the DNA TGTGCCAGTGAAACAGGGAGCTCCTACAATGAGCAGTTCTTC.

The V gene is TRBV28, the J gene TRBJ1-5; 11 nucleotides match TRBD1. CDR1 and CDR2 from the germline V gene are MDHEN and SYDVKM. The junction had 12 bases not matched to a gene; V was cut back by 7 bases and J by 4 bases. The CDR3 spans 17 residues. The CDR3 DNA sequence: TGTGCCAGCAACAACTCGGACAGGGGGCTATTAAATCAGCCCCAGCATTTT. Amino acids: CASNNSDRGLLNQPQHF.

This clone was counted once. This chain connects TRBV7-9 to TRBJ1-2, with D possibly being TRBD1 (5 bases). Germline V gene lookup returns CDR1 SEHNR and CDR2 FQNEAQ (reference sequence). The V gene lost 3 bases and the J gene lost 5 bases, with 16 bases spanning the gap. CDR3 length: 15 residues. In DNA form, the CDR3 reads TGTGCCAGCAGCTTCCCTATGGCAGGGAAGTATGGCTACACCTTC. This gives the protein CASSFPMAGKYGYTF.

V is TRBV3-1 (or the pseudogene TRBV3-2) and J is TRBJ2-5; TRBD1 matches 9 bases. The CDR3 length is 15 residues. CDR1 is LGHDT and CDR2 is YNNKEL in the germline V gene (reference sequence). V was pared by 4 bases and J by 1 base, with 4 bases of the junction left unmatched. The CDR3, as DNA: TGTGCCAGCAGCCCGAGGGACAGGGCCCAAGAGACCCAGTACTTC. Its protein is CASSPRDRAQETQYF.

The chain carries TRBV2 and TRBJ2-3; weak D call: TRBD1 (6 bases). Germline V gene data show CDR1 as SNHLY and CDR2 as FYNNEI. This CDR3 has 13 residues. The ends were cut back, 4 bases at V and 5 bases at J, with 10 bases in the middle. CDR3 nucleotides: TGTGCCAGCAGTGGACAGGTCAGAGATACGCAGTATTTT. Translating gives CASSGQVRDTQYF. The full variable domain, completed using reference TRBV2 and TRBJ2-3, is EPEVTQTPSHQVTQMGQEVILRCVPISNHLYFYWYRQILGQKVEFLVSFYNNEISEKSEIFDDQFSVERPDGSNFTLKIRSTKLEDSAMYFCASSGQVRDTQYFGPGTRLTVL.

This chain connects TRBV10-1 to TRBJ2-2; 8 positions match TRBD2. In germline, CDR1 is WNHNN, CDR2 SYGVQD (reference sequence). This CDR3 is 16 amino acids long. Germline trimming cut 6 bases from V and 0 bases from J; bases unmatched to any gene: 6. CDR3 sequence reads: CASRRGAGANTGELFF. DNA for the CDR3: TGCGCCAGCAGGAGGGGAGCGGGGGCGAACACCGGGGAGCTGTTTTTT.

The chain joins TRBV4-3 to TRBJ1-6; D is uncertain. Looked up from germline, CDR1 is LGHNA and CDR2 is YSLEER. Trimming left V 2 bases short and J 4 bases short, with 9 bases between. This CDR3 is 15 amino acids long. DNA for the CDR3: TGCGCCAGCAGCCAACGCCCGGGATATAATTCACCCCTCCACTTT. Amino acid sequence: CASSQRPGYNSPLHF.

The CDR3 sequence is CATATGSYNEQFF. For the CDR3, the DNA is TGTGCCACGGCGACAGGATCCTACAATGAGCAGTTCTTC. The chain links TRBV19 to TRBJ2-1, with a tentative D call TRBD1 (6 bases). The CDR3 sequence is 13 residues long. Trimming stripped 10 bases from V and 1 base from J, with 11 bases between. The germline V gene has CDR1 LNHDA and CDR2 SQIVND (reference sequence).

The V and J genes are TRBV10-3 and TRBJ2-1; 7 bases are a match to TRBD2. The CDR3 has 13 residues. V was clipped by 10 bases and J by 4 bases; unmatched bases: 7. CDR1 and CDR2 from the germline V gene are ENHRY and SYGVKD. The CDR3 region is CASWEGRYNEQFF. The CDR3 nucleotides are TGTGCCAGCTGGGAGGGGCGGTACAATGAGCAGTTCTTC.

For the CDR3, the DNA is TGCGCCAGCAGCCCCACGCTGGGACAGGGGGGCTATGGCTACACCTTC. Encoded protein: CASSPTLGQGGYGYTF. The rearrangement joins TRBV4-3 to TRBJ1-2, with TRBD1 matching 11 bases. V lost 4 bases, J lost 4 bases, and 8 bases stayed unmatched. Germline V CDR1 and CDR2: LGHNA, YSLEER. The CDR3 loop spans 16 amino acids.

The V gene is TRBV28, the J gene TRBJ2-1; the D gene is possibly TRBD2 (5 bases). The CDR3 totals 17 residues. V was clipped by 0 bases and J by 0 bases, with 12 bases between them. The germline CDR1 and CDR2 sequences are MDHEN and SYDVKM. The CDR3 loop is CASSLWRATSSYNEQFF. Written as DNA, the CDR3 is TGTGCCAGCAGTTTATGGAGGGCCACAAGCTCCTACAATGAGCAGTTCTTC.

To note about this clone: In the same sample, other DNA sequences code for this CDR3. The chain is built from TRBV12-3 or TRBV12-4 and TRBJ1-1; D may be TRBD1 (6 bases). V lost 3 bases to trimming and J lost 1 base, with 6 bases between them. CDR3 length equals 13 residues. The CDR3 protein is CASSLGQNTEAFF. The CDR3 DNA sequence: TGTGCCAGCAGTTTGGGACAGAACACTGAAGCTTTCTTT.

The chain has TRBV27 and TRBJ1-1, with D unresolved. This CDR3 has 15 amino acids. Germline V gives CDR1 MNHEY, CDR2 SMNVEV (reference sequence). The V end lost 5 bases, the J end lost 0 bases, and 13 bases lay between the germline ends. CDR3 in DNA: TGTGCCAGCAGTGGGAGCGACACCCTGAACACTGAAGCTTTCTTT. It is translated as CASSGSDTLNTEAFF.

This clone came up once. The CDR3 coding sequence is TGTGCCACCAGCGCGATAGGAGATTACTATGGCTACACCTTC. Protein sequence: CATSAIGDYYGYTF. The V gene is TRBV15, the J gene TRBJ1-2, with D uncertain. This CDR3 contains 14 residues. V was trimmed by 5 bases and J by 3 bases, leaving 13 bases between them. Germline CDR1 reads LNHNV; CDR2 reads YYDKDF (reference sequence).

This clone was seen once. V is TRBV9 and J is TRBJ1-3; D is perhaps TRBD1 (5 bases). Germline CDR1 is SGDLS and CDR2 is YYNGEE. CDR3 length: 13 amino acids. V was trimmed by 0 bases and J by 8 bases, leaving 9 bases between them. DNA for the CDR3: TGTGCCAGCAGCGTAGGCCCGGGGGACACCATATATTTT. Translating it yields CASSVGPGDTIYF.

The genes are TRBV18 and TRBJ2-1, with 10 bases aligning to TRBD2. The CDR3 sequence is 15 residues long. CDR1 and CDR2 (germline): KGHSH, LQKENI. Trimming took 6 bases from V and 5 from J; bases not matched to a gene: 7. The CDR3 spells CASSHGLAEHNEQFF. CDR3 in DNA: TGTGCCAGCTCCCACGGACTAGCGGAGCACAATGAGCAGTTCTTC. The complete variable domain, with remaining parts taken from reference TRBV18 and TRBJ2-1, reads NAGVMQNPRHLVRRRGQEARLRCSPMKGHSHVYWYRQLPEEGLKFMVYLQKENIIDESGMPKERFSAEFPKEGPSILRIQQVVRGDSAAYFCASSHGLAEHNEQFFGPGTRLTVL.

This clone appeared a single time. This chain uses TRBV5-1 with TRBJ2-1; 9 bases fit TRBD2. This CDR3 contains 15 residues. Germline V gene lookup returns CDR1 SGHRS and CDR2 YFSETQ. V was pared by 0 bases and J by 5 bases, with 3 bases of the junction left unmatched. CDR3 bases: TGCGCCAGCAGCTTGGGAGCGGGGGGTAACAATGAGCAGTTCTTC. Translated: CASSLGAGGNNEQFF.